This T cell receptor beta chain was observed in a study of blood T cell repertoires in COVID-19. TCRdb's table, derived via immunoSEQ multiplex PCR, lists solely in-frame clones and lacks some. This table has around 56,000 clones, over 75% appearing once. This clone showed up just a few times. The clonotype originates from a man aged 55 to 70 with acute or convalescent COVID-19. Sequences were obtained from peripheral blood.

This CDR3 reads CATSRDLTKETQYF. In DNA form, the CDR3 reads TGTGCCACCAGCAGAGATCTCACTAAGGAGACCCAGTACTTC. This chain links TRBV15 with TRBJ2-5; D is unclear. Trimming left V 0 bases short and J 5 bases short, with 10 bases between. CDR3 length: 14 amino acids. CDR1 is LNHNV and CDR2 is YYDKDF in the germline V gene (reference sequence).